Listed below are T cell receptor beta chains from one sample, sequenced in a study of cytomegalovirus exposure and HLA in healthy donors. Profiling relied on immunoSEQ multiplex PCR, and the TCRdb table lists in-frame clones only, not all of them. In the table there are approximately 77,000 clones, over 60% of which are singletons. Sequencing was carried out using PBMCs. These receptor sequences come from a man aged 35 to 55 in good health and CMV-seronegative. The CDR3 runs from the conserved cysteine through the conserved F or W. A D gene is named only where the DNA matches it firmly. The size field is filled for only some rows; it gives once, few, many or a size class.

V gene: TRBV28; clone size: -; D gene: TRBD2; J gene: TRBJ2-7; CDR3 length: 14; CDR3 DNA: TGTGCCAGCAGTTCGGGCGGGAGCTCCTACGAGCAGTACTTC; CDR3 protein: CASSSGGSSYEQYF
V gene: TRBV6-5; clone size: -; D gene: TRBD1; J gene: TRBJ1-2; CDR3 length: 13; CDR3 DNA: TGTGCCAGCAGTAGACAGGGGGCGGGAGGCTACACCTTC; CDR3 protein: CASSRQGAGGYTF
V gene: TRBV5-6; clone size: -; D gene: -; J gene: TRBJ2-3; CDR3 length: 13; CDR3 DNA: TGTGCCAGCAGAGTGGGAGCCGCAGATACGCAGTATTTT; CDR3 protein: CASRVGAADTQYF
V gene: TRBV7-2; clone size: -; D gene: TRBD1; J gene: TRBJ1-5; CDR3 length: 14; CDR3 DNA: TGTGCCAGCAGCCCTGCCATGACAGGGAAGCCCCAGCATTTT; CDR3 protein: CASSPAMTGKPQHF
V gene: TRBV27; clone size: -; D gene: -; J gene: TRBJ1-1; CDR3 length: 13; CDR3 DNA: TGTGCCAGCAGTTCGGGGGGGAACACTGAAGCTTTCTTT; CDR3 protein: CASSSGGNTEAFF
V gene: TRBV10-3; clone size: few; D gene: -; J gene: TRBJ1-5; CDR3 length: 15; CDR3 DNA: TGTGCCATCAGTGATCACAGGGTGGGCAATCAGCCCCAGCATTTT; CDR3 protein: CAISDHRVGNQPQHF
V gene: TRBV7-9; clone size: -; D gene: TRBD2; J gene: TRBJ2-1; CDR3 length: 18; CDR3 DNA: TGTGCCAGCAGCTTAGGTGGGCTAGCGGGAGTTATTTACAATGAGCAGTTCTTC; CDR3 protein: CASSLGGLAGVIYNEQFF
V gene: TRBV19; clone size: -; D gene: TRBD1; J gene: TRBJ1-1; CDR3 length: 14; CDR3 DNA: TGTGCCAGTAGTGGACAGGCAGGGTGGGCTGAAGCTTTCTTT; CDR3 protein: CASSGQAGWAEAFF
V gene: TRBV6-5; clone size: -; D gene: TRBD1; J gene: TRBJ1-1; CDR3 length: 15; CDR3 DNA: TGTGCCAGCAGGAGGGGGCGACAGGGACGCACTGAAGCTTTCTTT; CDR3 protein: CASRRGRQGRTEAFF
V gene: TRBV7-6; clone size: few; D gene: TRBD2; J gene: TRBJ2-1; CDR3 length: 17; CDR3 DNA: TGTGCCAGCAGCCTAGAGCTGGGACTAGCGAGCTACAATGAGCAGTTCTTC; CDR3 protein: CASSLELGLASYNEQFF
V gene: TRBV6-6; clone size: -; D gene: -; J gene: TRBJ2-1; CDR3 length: 14; CDR3 DNA: TGTGCCAGCAGAGTAGCTGGAGGGCCCAATGAGCAGTTCTTC; CDR3 protein: CASRVAGGPNEQFF
V gene: TRBV4-1; clone size: -; D gene: TRBD1; J gene: TRBJ1-2; CDR3 length: 14; CDR3 DNA: TGCGCCAGCAGCCAAGCGGGGACAGCCTGGGGCTACACCTTC; CDR3 protein: CASSQAGTAWGYTF
V gene: TRBV11-2; clone size: few; D gene: -; J gene: TRBJ2-7; CDR3 length: 15; CDR3 DNA: TGTGCCAGCAGCTTATCCCCCCGGGAGCGATACGAGCAGTACTTC; CDR3 protein: CASSLSPRERYEQYF
V gene: TRBV7-3; clone size: -; D gene: -; J gene: TRBJ2-7; CDR3 length: 13; CDR3 DNA: TGTGCCAGCAGCTTAACTTTCGCCTACGAGCAGTACTTC; CDR3 protein: CASSLTFAYEQYF
V gene: TRBV5-4; clone size: -; D gene: TRBD1; J gene: TRBJ2-7; CDR3 length: 14; CDR3 DNA: TGTGCCAGCAGCTTTGACAGGGCCCCCTACGAGCAGTACTTC; CDR3 protein: CASSFDRAPYEQYF
V gene: TRBV10-3; clone size: -; D gene: TRBD2; J gene: TRBJ2-5; CDR3 length: 14; CDR3 DNA: TGTGCCATCGCGGGGAGCGGGAGCCGGGAGACCCAGTACTTC; CDR3 protein: CAIAGSGSRETQYF